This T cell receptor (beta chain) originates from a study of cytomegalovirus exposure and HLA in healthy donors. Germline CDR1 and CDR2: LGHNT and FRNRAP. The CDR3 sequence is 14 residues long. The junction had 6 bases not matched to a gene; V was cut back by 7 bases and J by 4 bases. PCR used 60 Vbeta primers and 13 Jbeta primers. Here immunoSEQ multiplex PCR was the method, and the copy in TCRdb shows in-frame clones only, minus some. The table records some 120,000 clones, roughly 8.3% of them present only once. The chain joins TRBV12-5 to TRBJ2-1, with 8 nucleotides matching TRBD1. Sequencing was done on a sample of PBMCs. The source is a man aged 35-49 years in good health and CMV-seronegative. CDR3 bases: TGTGCTAGTGTCCCGGGACAGGCTTACAATGAGCAGTTCTTC. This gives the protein CASVPGQAYNEQFF.